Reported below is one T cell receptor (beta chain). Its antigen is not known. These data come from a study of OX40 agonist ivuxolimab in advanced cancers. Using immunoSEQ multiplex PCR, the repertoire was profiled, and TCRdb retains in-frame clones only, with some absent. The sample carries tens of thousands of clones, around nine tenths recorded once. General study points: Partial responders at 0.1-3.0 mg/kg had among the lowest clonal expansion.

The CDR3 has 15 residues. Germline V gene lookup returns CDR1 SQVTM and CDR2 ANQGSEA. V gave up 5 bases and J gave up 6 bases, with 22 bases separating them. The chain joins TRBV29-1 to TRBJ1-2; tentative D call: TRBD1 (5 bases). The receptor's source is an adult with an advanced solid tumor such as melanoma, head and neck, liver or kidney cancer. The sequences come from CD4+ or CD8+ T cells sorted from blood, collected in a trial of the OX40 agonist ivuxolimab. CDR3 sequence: CSVLVGWQGLHGYTF. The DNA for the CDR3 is TGCAGCGTTTTGGTCGGGTGGCAGGGACTTCATGGCTACACCTTC.